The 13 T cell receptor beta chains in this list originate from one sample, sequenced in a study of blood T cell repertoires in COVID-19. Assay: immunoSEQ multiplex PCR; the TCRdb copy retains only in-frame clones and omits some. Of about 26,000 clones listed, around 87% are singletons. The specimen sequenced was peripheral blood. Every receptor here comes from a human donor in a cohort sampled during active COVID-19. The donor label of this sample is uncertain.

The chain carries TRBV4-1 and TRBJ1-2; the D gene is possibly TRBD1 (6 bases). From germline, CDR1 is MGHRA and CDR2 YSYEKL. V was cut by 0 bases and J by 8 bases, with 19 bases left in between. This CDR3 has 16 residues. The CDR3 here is CASSQEMGVGAEGYTF. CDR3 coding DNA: TGCGCCAGCAGCCAAGAAATGGGGGTGGGGGCGGAGGGCTACACCTTC.

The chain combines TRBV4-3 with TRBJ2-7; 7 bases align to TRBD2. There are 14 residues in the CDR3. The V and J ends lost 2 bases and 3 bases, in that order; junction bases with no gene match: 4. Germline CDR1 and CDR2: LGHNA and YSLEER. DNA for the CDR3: TGCGCCAGCAGCCAACAAACGGGGGGCTACGAGCAGTACTTC. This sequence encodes CASSQQTGGYEQYF.

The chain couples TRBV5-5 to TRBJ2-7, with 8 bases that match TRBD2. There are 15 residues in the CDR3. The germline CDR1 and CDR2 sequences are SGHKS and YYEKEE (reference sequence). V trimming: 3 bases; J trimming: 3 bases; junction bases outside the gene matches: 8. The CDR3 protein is CASSSGGAGDYEQYF. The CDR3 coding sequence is TGTGCCAGCAGCTCCGGGGGGGCCGGGGACTACGAGCAGTACTTC. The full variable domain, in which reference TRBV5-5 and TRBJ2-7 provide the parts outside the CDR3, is DAGVTQSPTHLIKTRGQQVTLRCSPISGHKSVSWYQQVLGQGPQFIFQYYEKEERGRGNFPDRFSARQFPNYSSELNVNALLLGDSALYLCASSSGGAGDYEQYFGPGTRLTVT.

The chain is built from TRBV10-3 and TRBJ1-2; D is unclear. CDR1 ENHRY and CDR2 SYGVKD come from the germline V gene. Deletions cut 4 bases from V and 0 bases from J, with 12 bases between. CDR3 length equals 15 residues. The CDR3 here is CAISAQEDPNYGYTF. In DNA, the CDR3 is TGTGCCATCAGTGCCCAGGAGGATCCTAACTATGGCTACACCTTC.

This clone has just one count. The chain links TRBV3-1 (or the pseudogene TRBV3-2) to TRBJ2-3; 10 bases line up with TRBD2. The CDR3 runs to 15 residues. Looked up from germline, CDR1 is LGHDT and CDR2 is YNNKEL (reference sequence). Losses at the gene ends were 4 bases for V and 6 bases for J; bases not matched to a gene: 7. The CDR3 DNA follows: TGTGCCAGCAGCCCCCTAGCGGGGGCCTGGGATACGCAGTATTTT. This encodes CASSPLAGAWDTQYF.

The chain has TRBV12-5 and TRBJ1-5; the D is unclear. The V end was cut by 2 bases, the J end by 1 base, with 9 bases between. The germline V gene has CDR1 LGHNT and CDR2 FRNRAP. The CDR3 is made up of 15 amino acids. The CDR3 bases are TGTGCTAGTGGTTTGTGGAGCTTGAGCAATCAGCCCCAGCATTTT. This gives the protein CASGLWSLSNQPQHF.

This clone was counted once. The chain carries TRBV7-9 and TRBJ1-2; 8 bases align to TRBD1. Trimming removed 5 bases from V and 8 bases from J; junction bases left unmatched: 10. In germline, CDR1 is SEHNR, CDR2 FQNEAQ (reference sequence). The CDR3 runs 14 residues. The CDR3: CASSRPGQGAGYTF. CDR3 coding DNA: TGTGCCAGCAGCCGCCCCGGACAGGGCGCGGGCTACACCTTC.

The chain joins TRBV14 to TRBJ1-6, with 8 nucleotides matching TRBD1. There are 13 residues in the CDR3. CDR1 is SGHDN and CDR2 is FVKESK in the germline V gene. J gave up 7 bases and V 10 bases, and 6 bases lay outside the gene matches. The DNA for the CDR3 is TGTGCCACTACAGGGGGATTAAATTCACCCCTCCACTTT. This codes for CATTGGLNSPLHF.

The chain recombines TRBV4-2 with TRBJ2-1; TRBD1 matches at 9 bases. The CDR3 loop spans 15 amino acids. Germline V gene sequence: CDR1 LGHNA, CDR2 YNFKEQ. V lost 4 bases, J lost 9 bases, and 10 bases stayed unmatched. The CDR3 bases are TGTGCCAGCAGCCGGATGGGACAGGGATCCGGTGAGCAGTTCTTC. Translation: CASSRMGQGSGEQFF.

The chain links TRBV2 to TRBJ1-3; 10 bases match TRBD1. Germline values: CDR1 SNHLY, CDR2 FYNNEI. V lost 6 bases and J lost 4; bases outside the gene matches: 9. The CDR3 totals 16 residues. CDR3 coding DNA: TGTGCCAGCAGCACGACAGGGGGCGTCAGGGGAAACACCATATATTTT. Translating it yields CASSTTGGVRGNTIYF. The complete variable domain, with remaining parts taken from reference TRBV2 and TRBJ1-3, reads EPEVTQTPSHQVTQMGQEVILRCVPISNHLYFYWYRQILGQKVEFLVSFYNNEISEKSEIFDDQFSVERPDGSNFTLKIRSTKLEDSAMYFCASSTTGGVRGNTIYFGEGSWLTVV.

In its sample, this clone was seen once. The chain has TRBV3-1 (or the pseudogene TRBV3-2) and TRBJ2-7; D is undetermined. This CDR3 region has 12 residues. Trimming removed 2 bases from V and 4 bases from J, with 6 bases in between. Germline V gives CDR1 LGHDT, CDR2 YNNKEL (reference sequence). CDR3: CASSQSRYEQYF. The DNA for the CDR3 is TGTGCCAGCAGCCAATCTCGTTACGAGCAGTACTTC.

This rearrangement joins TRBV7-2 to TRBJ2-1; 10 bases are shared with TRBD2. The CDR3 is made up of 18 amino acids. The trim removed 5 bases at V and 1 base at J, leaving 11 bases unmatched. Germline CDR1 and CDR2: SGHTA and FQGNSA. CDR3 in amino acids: CASSPAGSGGASYNEQFF. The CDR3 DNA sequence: TGTGCCAGCAGCCCGGCGGGGAGCGGGGGGGCGTCCTACAATGAGCAGTTCTTC.

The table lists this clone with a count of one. The CDR3 loop reads CASSFTWRASGVNEQFF. The CDR3 DNA is TGTGCCAGCAGCTTCACCTGGAGGGCTAGCGGGGTTAATGAGCAGTTCTTC. This chain uses TRBV7-8 with TRBJ2-1; 9 bases are shared with TRBD2. Germline V gene data show CDR1 as SGHVS and CDR2 as FQNEAQ. V gave up 3 bases and J gave up 7 bases; unmatched junction bases: 13. The CDR3 has 17 residues.